This record concerns one TCR beta chain sequence. Its antigen is currently unknown. Trimming took 7 bases from V and 5 from J, leaving 14 bases between them. The CDR3 covers 13 residues. Germline CDR1 SNHLY, CDR2 FYNNEI. This sample was included in a study of regulatory T cells. Study-wide findings and caveats: In CD3G-deficient patients, conventional CD4+ T cells were enriched for hydrophobic CDR3 residues at positions 6 and 7. Patient repertoires had restricted TRB V-J pairs and skewed V and J usage, most in Tregs.

The PCR used 52 TRBV and 13 TRBJ primers. Using immunoSEQ multiplex PCR, the repertoire was profiled, and TCRdb retains in-frame clones only, with some absent. Of almost 30,000 clones in the sample, around 90% are singletons; the top ten hold less than 2%. CD4+ T cells were divided by sorting: CD25-high CD127-low Tregs, CD25-low CD127-high conventional cells. The sequence was collected from a person aged 18 to 30 with CD3G deficiency. The chain combines TRBV2 with TRBJ1-2, with a possible D match to TRBD1 (5 bases). Sequencing was carried out using conventional CD4+ T cells sorted from blood. Here the CDR3 reads CASKGKGQYGYTF. The CDR3 region has the DNA TGTGCCAGCAAGGGGAAGGGTCAGTATGGCTACACCTTC.